The 3 T cell receptor beta chains presented below share a single source sample, sequenced in a study of T cells expressing NK-cell markers. TCRdb derives one entry per CDR3 protein from the 5' RACE reads, leaving out DNA. The clone table shows 16,000 or so distinct CDR3 sequences, with the ten largest holding around 60%. The sample consisted of blood T cells: a sorted CD56 or NKG2C T cell subset, CD4+ or CD8+ T cells, or bulk PBMC T cells (not recorded which). The source of these receptors is a man aged 18 to 70 in good health.

The chain joins TRBV7-2 to TRBJ1-1; TCRdb's D call, TRBD1, is unchecked because there is no DNA. CDR1 and CDR2 (germline): SGHTA, FQGNSA. CDR3 length equals 11 residues. The chain's CDR3 is CASSSHRTAFF.

This chain links TRBV5-1 with TRBJ2-1; lacking DNA, the TRBD2 call made by TCRdb goes unchecked. The germline CDR1 and CDR2 sequences are SGHRS and YFSETQ. This CDR3 is built from 18 residues. CDR3 sequence reads: CASSLGPWTDPSYNEQFF.

V is TRBV5-6 and J is TRBJ1-1. This CDR3 contains 14 residues. Germline CDR1 and CDR2: SGHDT and YYEEEE. This CDR3 is CASSLGIGLTEAFF.